The rows below give T cell receptor beta chains drawn from one sample of a study of T cells after yellow fever vaccination. MiXCR was run by TCRdb on the 5' RACE reads, yielding one entry per CDR3 protein. Seen here are about 350,000 distinct CDR3 sequences, around a tenth observed once, and the top ten hold roughly 18%. The sample was PBMCs, taken on the day of the first yellow fever vaccination. The receptors originated from a man between 18 and 35 years old who received the YFV17D yellow fever vaccine. Each CDR3 is given without its conserved first and last residue. The order of the fields is D gene, V gene, CDR3 protein. A D gene is named only where the DNA matches it firmly.

D: -; V: TRBV3-1; CDR3: ASSTPGTEIEAF
D: TRBD1; V: TRBV7-2; CDR3: ASSFRDRATEQF
D: -; V: TRBV6-1; CDR3: ASSPINGPSQDTQY
D: TRBD1; V: TRBV7-3; CDR3: ASSLMPGGSPEAF
D: -; V: TRBV5-6; CDR3: ASGSWGGYT
D: -; V: TRBV10-3; CDR3: AISESREANEKLF
D: -; V: TRBV15; CDR3: ATSRDQGGSGNTIY
D: -; V: TRBV27; CDR3: ASSGLFQETQY
D: -; V: TRBV25-1; CDR3: ASSDLDSRQGGYNEQF
D: -; V: TRBV6-5; CDR3: ASSYGQGSTGELF
D: -; V: TRBV12-3/TRBV12-4; CDR3: ASSWVGPPWRAGELF
D: TRBD1; V: TRBV7-2; CDR3: ASSLAPQGWTGRAKNIQY
D: -; V: TRBV15; CDR3: ATSRDLGATEAF
D: -; V: TRBV5-1; CDR3: ASSLFDPAGDTGELF
D: -; V: TRBV29-1; CDR3: SVELSRVLKETQY
D: -; V: TRBV5-4; CDR3: ASSSKAAGPEAF
D: TRBD2; V: TRBV12-3/TRBV12-4; CDR3: ASKLPGLGGYNEQF
D: -; V: TRBV5-6; CDR3: ASSPVWRNTEAF
D: TRBD2; V: TRBV7-8; CDR3: ASSSQKRGGFYEQY
D: TRBD2; V: TRBV4-1; CDR3: ASSQDRYERGAAELF
D: -; V: TRBV6-5; CDR3: ASSYGVPGEKLF
D: -; V: TRBV27; CDR3: ASKLQGVSDTQY
D: TRBD1; V: TRBV5-1; CDR3: ASSDDRVGEKLF
D: TRBD1; V: TRBV5-4; CDR3: ASSPNRGTLAKNIQY
D: -; V: TRBV2; CDR3: ASSVIRDNSPLH
D: -; V: TRBV18; CDR3: ASSDFPGRANTEAF
D: TRBD1; V: TRBV4-3; CDR3: ASSQGPGQANEKLF
D: -; V: TRBV7-3; CDR3: ASSPSSGTTEAF
D: TRBD2; V: TRBV23-1; CDR3: ASSQSGTRVSDTQY
D: -; V: TRBV5-1; CDR3: ASSLSVEGRGYT
D: TRBD1; V: TRBV24-1; CDR3: ATSPGTALATDTQY
D: TRBD2; V: TRBV4-1; CDR3: ASSRTLTSVVSPYEQY